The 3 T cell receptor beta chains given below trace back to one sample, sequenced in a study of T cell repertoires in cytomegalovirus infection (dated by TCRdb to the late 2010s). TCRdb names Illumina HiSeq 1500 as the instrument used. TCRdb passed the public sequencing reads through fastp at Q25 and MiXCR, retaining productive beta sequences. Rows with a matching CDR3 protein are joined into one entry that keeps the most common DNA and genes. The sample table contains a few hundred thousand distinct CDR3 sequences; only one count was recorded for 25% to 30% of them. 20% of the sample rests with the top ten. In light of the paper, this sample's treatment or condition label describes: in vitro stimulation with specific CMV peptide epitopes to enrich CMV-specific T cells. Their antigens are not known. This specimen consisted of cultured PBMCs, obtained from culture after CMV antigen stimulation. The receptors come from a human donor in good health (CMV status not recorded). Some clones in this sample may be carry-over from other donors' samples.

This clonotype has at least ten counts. CDR3 nucleotide sequence: TGTGCCAGCAGCCTGACTGGGACCGAGAATGGCTACACCTTC. Translated, it gives CASSLTGTENGYTF. The V gene is TRBV12-3 or TRBV12-4, the J gene TRBJ1-2, with a tentative D call TRBD1 (5 bases). With 6 bases removed from V and 6 bases from J, the gap between germline ends came to 17 bases. The CDR3 consists of 14 residues.

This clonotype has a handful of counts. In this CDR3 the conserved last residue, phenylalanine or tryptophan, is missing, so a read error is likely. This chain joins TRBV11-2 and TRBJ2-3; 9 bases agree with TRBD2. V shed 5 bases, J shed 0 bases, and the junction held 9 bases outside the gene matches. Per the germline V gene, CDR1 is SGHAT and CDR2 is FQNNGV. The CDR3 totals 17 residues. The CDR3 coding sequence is TGTGCCAGCAGCCCTCCCAGGGCGGGGGGGAGCACAGATACGCAGTATTCT. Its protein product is CASSPPRAGGSTDTQYS.

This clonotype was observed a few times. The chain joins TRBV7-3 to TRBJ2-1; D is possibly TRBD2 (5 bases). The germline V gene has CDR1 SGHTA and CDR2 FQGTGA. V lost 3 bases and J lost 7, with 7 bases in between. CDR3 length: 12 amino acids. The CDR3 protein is CASSFRGNEQFF. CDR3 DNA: TGTGCCAGCAGCTTTAGAGGGAATGAGCAGTTCTTC.